Included here is one T cell receptor beta chain sequence, with context. The target of this receptor is not known. No much larger clone exists at a distance of one base, and base qualities are not known. This sample was included in a study of blood T cell repertoires in COVID-19 (dated by TCRdb to the early 2020s). Broadly, across the study: Samples from collaborators originated in the United States, Italy and Spain and spanned both the acute and convalescent phases of COVID-19. Deeply sampled blood TCRbeta repertoires from subjects exposed to, actively infected with, or recovered from COVID-19 were included in the dataset. Nearly every sample came with metadata listing a de-identified subject ID, COVID-19 status, age in years and sex. The samples were drawn from two sources: the first 160 participants of the ongoing ImmuneRACE study, and fewer than 1,500 subjects contributed by 6 global collaborators. The prospective study material was composed of cDNA or gDNA derived from T cells, B-cell-depleted T cells, or PBMCs. Where available, HLA class I and class II types were taken from metadata supplied by the sample provider and were not determined by assay-based typing. The repertoires were made available in a free public database intended to serve as a resource for research on the immune response to SARS-CoV-2. Overall study outcomes, separate from this receptor: The amount of clinical and demographic metadata varied by source and participant and was provided uncurated.

Taken from cysteine to phenylalanine, the CDR3 has 12 residues. The entry retains the CDR3 DNA only, 36 bases that are in frame from base 1. CDR1 and CDR2, per the germline V gene, are KGHDR and SFDVKD. Trimming takes 9 bases off V and 4 bases off J; junction bases not matched to a gene: 4. TCRbeta CDR3 regions were amplified from genomic DNA by means of the immunoSEQ Assay, a bias-controlled multiplex PCR. Regarding the original processing steps: The number of nucleated cells in each sample was estimated from the amplification of reference gene primers within the assay. Sequence reads were collapsed and filtered to measure the absolute abundance of every unique TCRbeta CDR3 rearrangement. For each sample, productive Simpson clonality was calculated as the square root of Simpson's diversity index over productive rearrangements. In TCRdb, the immuneACCESS table is reduced to in-frame sequences with V and J assigned. These tables do not hold every clone; where another copy was compared, an unresolved V gene accounts for under half, and the others remain unexplained. Clone size and V and J calls were adopted from that table, with D and trimming inferred from the DNA. Present in this sample are 54,000 or so clones, roughly four fifths of which were seen just once. About 2% of the sample is held by the ten biggest clonotypes.

Collaborating institutions collected whole blood in K2EDTA tubes following their own protocols. For TCRbeta analysis, collaborator samples were shipped as frozen whole blood, as isolated PBMCs, or as DNA extracted from either sample type. The chain is assembled from TRBV24-1 and TRBJ1-2; 7 of the junction bases match TRBD1. The sequence derives from a woman aged 55-75 years with acute or convalescent COVID-19. The sample consisted of peripheral blood. In nucleotides, the sequence is TGTGCCACCGGGGACAGAACCTATGGCTACACCTTC. This is translated as CATGDRTYGYTF.